Listed below are T cell receptor beta chains from one sample, sequenced in a study of cytotoxic CD8 clonotypes in ibrutinib-treated CLL. Repertoires were generated with immunoSEQ multiplex PCR, while TCRdb's copy carries only in-frame clones and drops some. The data hold about 85,000 clones, with 70% to 80% observed a single time. The source was PBMCs, collected after 12 months of ibrutinib treatment. The receptors were gathered from a human donor with chronic lymphocytic leukemia. CDR3s include the opening cysteine and the closing phenylalanine or tryptophan. A D gene is named only where the DNA matches it firmly. Only some rows state a clone size, as once, few, many or a class for expanded clones.

D	size	V	J	DNA	CDR3
TRBD1	once	TRBV28	TRBJ1-3	TGTGCCAGCAGCTCCGGACAGGCCATGGAGGGAAACACCATATATTTT	CASSSGQAMEGNTIYF
TRBD2	few	TRBV18	TRBJ2-7	TGTGCCAGCTCACCCGGGCGGGAGGGCCTCGGTGAGCAGTACTTC	CASSPGREGLGEQYF
.	.	TRBV7-2	TRBJ1-2	TGTGCCAGCAGCCCTCTAGGGGACGTCAACTATGGCTACACCTTC	CASSPLGDVNYGYTF
.	.	TRBV19	TRBJ2-3	TGTGCCAGTAGACGGGGGAGTGACTCGGATACGCAGTATTTT	CASRRGSDSDTQYF
.	.	TRBV4-3	TRBJ1-3	TGCGCCAGCAGCCAAGGGGAGGGGACGGGAAACACCATATATTTT	CASSQGEGTGNTIYF
TRBD2	once	TRBV28	TRBJ2-3	TGTGCCAGCACCCGTAGCGGGGGGGCCCGAGATACGCAGTATTTT	CASTRSGGARDTQYF
TRBD1	.	TRBV7-3	TRBJ1-6	TGTGCCAGCAGACCCGACAGGGGATATAATTCACCCCTCCACTTT	CASRPDRGYNSPLHF
TRBD1	.	TRBV18	TRBJ2-7	TGTGCCAGCTCACGGGGACAGGGGTTTTTAAACGAGCAGTACTTC	CASSRGQGFLNEQYF
.	.	TRBV5-1	TRBJ2-7	TGCGCCAGCACCACGACCCCCGGGTCGCCCTACGAGCAGTACTTC	CASTTTPGSPYEQYF
TRBD1	.	TRBV6-5	TRBJ2-7	TGTGCCAGCAGTTGGGGGACAGCCTACGAGCAGTACTTC	CASSWGTAYEQYF
TRBD1	few	TRBV29-1	TRBJ1-2	TGCAGCGTTGATCAGACCGGGACAGGGGTAGGCTACACCTTC	CSVDQTGTGVGYTF
.	.	TRBV30	TRBJ2-3	TGTGCCTGGGGGAATGGGGATACGCAGTATTTT	CAWGNGDTQYF
.	.	TRBV28	TRBJ2-5	TGTGCCAGCAGTCAGGGGTTCTCGAGGGAGACCCAGTACTTC	CASSQGFSRETQYF
.	.	TRBV18	TRBJ1-1	TGTGCCAGCTCACCCCAGGGAGGGATAGGTGAAGCTTTCTTT	CASSPQGGIGEAFF
.	.	TRBV5-6	TRBJ2-2	TGTGCCAGCAGCTACCGGGACCGTAACACCGGGGAGCTGTTTTTT	CASSYRDRNTGELFF
TRBD1	.	TRBV28	TRBJ1-1	TGTGCCAGCAGCCCAACCGGGACAGAGAACACTGAAGCTTTCTTT	CASSPTGTENTEAFF
.	few	TRBV18	TRBJ1-2	TGTGCCAGCTCACCCGGGACACCCTATGGCTACACCTTC	CASSPGTPYGYTF
TRBD1	.	TRBV5-6	TRBJ2-7	TGTGCCAGCAGCTTCGACAGGGGGCTGGGCGAGCAGTACTTC	CASSFDRGLGEQYF
TRBD1	.	TRBV7-2	TRBJ1-5	TGTGCCAGCAGCTTAAGGACAGGGGGAGATCAGCCCCAGCATTTT	CASSLRTGGDQPQHF
.	.	TRBV6-1	TRBJ2-4	TGTGCCAGCAGTGAAGTTGTCAGGGAGTGGCACTTC	CASSEVVREWHF
.	.	TRBV7-9	TRBJ1-2	TGTGCCAGCAGCCACACAGACACTTCTAACTATGGCTACACCTTC	CASSHTDTSNYGYTF
.	few	TRBV7-2	TRBJ2-5	TGTGCCAGCAGCTTATATGGCTCTAGGGAGACCCAGTACTTC	CASSLYGSRETQYF
TRBD2	.	TRBV18	TRBJ2-3	TGTGCCAGCTCACCTCGGACTAGCGGGAGCACAGATACGCAGTATTTT	CASSPRTSGSTDTQYF
.	.	TRBV5-1	TRBJ1-5	TGCGCCAGCAACAATCGTCAGCCCCAGCATTTT	CASNNRQPQHF
.	.	TRBV15	TRBJ2-1	TGTGCCACCAGCAGAGGGTCGGGAAATGAGCAGTTCTTC	CATSRGSGNEQFF
TRBD1	.	TRBV7-6	TRBJ1-3	TGTGCCAGCAGCCCCACAGGGGGTGGAAACACCATATATTTT	CASSPTGGGNTIYF
TRBD2	.	TRBV7-2	TRBJ2-4	TGTGCCAGCAGCTCACGGACTAGCGGGAATAACATTCAGTACTTC	CASSSRTSGNNIQYF
.	.	TRBV28	TRBJ1-4	TGTGCCAGCAGTTTCGGGGAAAAACTGTTTTTT	CASSFGEKLFF
.	.	TRBV7-6	TRBJ2-3	TGTGCCAGCAGCCTACTAGGGGCGGATACGCAGTATTTT	CASSLLGADTQYF
.	.	TRBV7-3	TRBJ2-1	TGTGCCAGCAGCTTAGGGGACCCCTACAATGAGCAGTTCTTC	CASSLGDPYNEQFF
.	.	TRBV28	TRBJ2-3	TGTGCCAGCAGGGACACAGATACGCAGTATTTT	CASRDTDTQYF
.	.	TRBV20-1	TRBJ2-1	TGCAGTGCCCGGCGGTTGGAGGAGCAGTTCTTC	CSARRLEEQFF
.	.	TRBV7-3	TRBJ2-7	TGTGCCAGCAGCCCCCGTCTGGGGGGCGCGCAGTACTTC	CASSPRLGGAQYF
.	.	TRBV10-3	TRBJ2-3	TGTGCCATCAAGGCCGCTTTGGTGGATACGCAGTATTTT	CAIKAALVDTQYF
.	.	TRBV7-2	TRBJ2-1	TGTGCCAGCAGCCCACCCGCCGCCAATGAGCAGTTCTTC	CASSPPAANEQFF
TRBD1	.	TRBV9	TRBJ2-1	TGTGCCAGCTCGGAGGGACAGGGATTCTACAATGAGCAGTTCTTC	CASSEGQGFYNEQFF
TRBD1	.	TRBV6-5	TRBJ2-7	TGTGCCAGCAGCCCACAGGGGTACGAGCAGTACTTC	CASSPQGYEQYF
.	.	TRBV5-6	TRBJ2-2	TGTGCCAGCATGCTGGGGCCAGACACCGGGGAGCTGTTTTTT	CASMLGPDTGELFF
TRBD2	.	TRBV6-5	TRBJ2-3	TGTGCCAGCAGGCCCAGACTAGCCGATACGCAGTATTTT	CASRPRLADTQYF
.	few	TRBV5-1	TRBJ2-7	TGCGCCAGCAGCTGGGGTTCCTACGAGCAGTACTTC	CASSWGSYEQYF
.	.	TRBV5-6	TRBJ2-3	TGTGCCAGCAGCCCCTCGGGCCGGGCGGGTACGCAGTATTTT	CASSPSGRAGTQYF
.	.	TRBV18	TRBJ1-4	TGTGCCAGCTCACCCCCAAAGCCTAATGAAAAACTGTTTTTT	CASSPPKPNEKLFF
.	.	TRBV28	TRBJ1-6	TGTGCCAGCAGTTTGGCCGACTCCTATAATTCACCCCTCCACTTT	CASSLADSYNSPLHF
.	.	TRBV28	TRBJ1-5	TGTGCCAGCAGTTCCCCGGGGGGGGGTCATCAGCCCCAGCATTTT	CASSSPGGGHQPQHF
.	.	TRBV28	TRBJ1-4	TGTGCCAGCAGAGGGGGGTTTAATGAAAAACTGTTTTTT	CASRGGFNEKLFF
TRBD1	few	TRBV2	TRBJ1-2	TGTGCCAGCTTACCCTCCGGGACAGGGGGCTATGGCTACACCTTC	CASLPSGTGGYGYTF
.	.	TRBV6-5	TRBJ2-7	TGTGCCAGCACCTCACGGGGACGGGAGTACTTC	CASTSRGREYF
.	.	TRBV7-9	TRBJ2-5	TGTGCCAGCAGCTTAGCTTGGAGGACGGAGACCCAGTACTTC	CASSLAWRTETQYF
.	.	TRBV2	TRBJ2-2	TGTGCCAGCCGAACGGGGGGCGGGGCCGGGGAGCTGTTTTTT	CASRTGGGAGELFF
TRBD2	.	TRBV14	TRBJ2-3	TGTGCCAGCAGCCAACTAGCGGGGGGCCCTAGCACAGATACGCAGTATTTT	CASSQLAGGPSTDTQYF
TRBD2	few	TRBV9	TRBJ2-2	TGTGCCAGCAGCGTGTCCCTAGCGGGAGTGGGCGGGGAGCTGTTTTTT	CASSVSLAGVGGELFF
TRBD1	.	TRBV27	TRBJ2-7	TGTGCCAGCACCTCCCTGGACAGGATGTCCTACGAGCAGTACTTC	CASTSLDRMSYEQYF
.	.	TRBV5-1	TRBJ2-5	TGCGCCAGCAGGAAACTAGCCGGGACTCAAGAGACCCAGTACTTC	CASRKLAGTQETQYF
TRBD1	.	TRBV10-3	TRBJ2-5	TGTGCCATAGGTGACAGGGGGCAAGAGACCCAGTACTTC	CAIGDRGQETQYF
.	.	TRBV6-4	TRBJ1-6	TGTGCCAGCAGCCGGGACCGGAATTCACCCCTCCACTTT	CASSRDRNSPLHF
TRBD2	.	TRBV4-2	TRBJ2-3	TGTGCCAGCAGCCAAGGTTCCGGACTAGTGGGAACAGATACGCAGTATTTT	CASSQGSGLVGTDTQYF
TRBD1	.	TRBV6-5	TRBJ1-2	TGTGCCAGCAGTCCGACAGGGGGCTATGGCTACACCTTC	CASSPTGGYGYTF
.	few	TRBV19	TRBJ1-5	TGTGCCAGTAGTATTTCAGGACTGGCGGTGCCCCAGCATTTT	CASSISGLAVPQHF